This T cell receptor (beta chain) was sequenced in a study of shared clonotypes between healthy human individuals. The overall study: CD4 naive cells filled three plates per donor, CD4 memory three, CD8 naive two and CD8 memory one.

Sorted subsets were amplified in replicate PCRs using approximately 0.2 ug DNA, approximately 30,000 T cell genomes. Sequencing used immunoSEQ multiplex PCR; TCRdb keeps in-frame clones, though not all of them. The sample lists roughly 530,000 clones; 96% were seen once. Only Caucasian adults living in Nashville, Tennessee made up the donor group. CDR3 length: 13 amino acids. CDR1 and CDR2 (germline): GTSNPN, SVGIG (reference sequence). Trimming stripped 2 bases from V and 3 bases from J, with 10 bases between. Sequencing input: naive CD4+ T cells sorted from blood. Subset meaning: CD45RA+ positively selected. This chain uses TRBV30 with TRBJ1-1; no clear D. This TCR was sampled from a woman aged 25-40 years in good health. This CDR3 is CAWSSEWDTEAFF. The CDR3 bases are TGTGCCTGGAGTTCGGAGTGGGACACTGAAGCTTTCTTT.